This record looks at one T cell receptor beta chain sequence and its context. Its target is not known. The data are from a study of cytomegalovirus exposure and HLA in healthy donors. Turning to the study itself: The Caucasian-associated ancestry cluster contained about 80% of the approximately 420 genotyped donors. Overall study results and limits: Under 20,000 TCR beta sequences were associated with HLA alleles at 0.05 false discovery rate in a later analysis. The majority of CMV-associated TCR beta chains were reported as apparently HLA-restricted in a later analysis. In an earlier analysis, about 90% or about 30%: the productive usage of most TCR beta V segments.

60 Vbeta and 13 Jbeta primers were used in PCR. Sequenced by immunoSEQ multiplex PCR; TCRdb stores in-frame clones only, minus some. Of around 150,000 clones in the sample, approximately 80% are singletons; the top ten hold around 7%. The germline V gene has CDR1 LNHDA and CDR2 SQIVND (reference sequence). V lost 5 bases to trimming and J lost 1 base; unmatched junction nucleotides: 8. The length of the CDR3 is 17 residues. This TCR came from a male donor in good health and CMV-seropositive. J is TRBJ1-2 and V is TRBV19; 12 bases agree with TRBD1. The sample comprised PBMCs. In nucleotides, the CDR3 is TGTGCCAGTAGTGCGTTGGGACAGGGGGCGATTAACTATGGCTACACCTTC. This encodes CASSALGQGAINYGYTF.